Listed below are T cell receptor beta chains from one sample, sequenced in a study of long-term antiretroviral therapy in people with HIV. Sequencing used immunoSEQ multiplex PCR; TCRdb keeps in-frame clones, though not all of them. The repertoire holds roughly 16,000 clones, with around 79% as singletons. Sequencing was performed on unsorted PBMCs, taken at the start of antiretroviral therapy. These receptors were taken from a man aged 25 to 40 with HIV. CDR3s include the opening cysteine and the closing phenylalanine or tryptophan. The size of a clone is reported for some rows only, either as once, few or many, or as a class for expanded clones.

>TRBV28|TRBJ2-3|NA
CASSLIVTGTDTQYF
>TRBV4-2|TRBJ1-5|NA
CASSPTMGSEPQHF
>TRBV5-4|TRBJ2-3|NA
CASSPTTNRGTDTQYF
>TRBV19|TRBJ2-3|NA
CASSLKAGGTDTQYF
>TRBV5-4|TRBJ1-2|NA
CASSLAGFNYGYTF
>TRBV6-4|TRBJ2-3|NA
CASSDSVEGGQYF
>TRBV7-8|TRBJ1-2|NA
CASSAGDRDLIYGYTF
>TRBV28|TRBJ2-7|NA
CASRALGAGGSYEQYF
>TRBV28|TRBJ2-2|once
CASSFRDKTTGELFF
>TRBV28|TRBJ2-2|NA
CASRGQGPNTGELFF
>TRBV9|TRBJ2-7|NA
CASSYSGGIDEQYF
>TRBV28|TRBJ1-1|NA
CASSLGLTWGAFF
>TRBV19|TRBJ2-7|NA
CASKSPGIGEQYF
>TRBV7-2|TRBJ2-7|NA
CASSREVYEQYF
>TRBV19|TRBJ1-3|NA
CASSATGNSGNTIYF
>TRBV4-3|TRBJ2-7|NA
CASSHSATGEAYEQYF
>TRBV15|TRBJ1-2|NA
CATSRDNTDTGRGYTF
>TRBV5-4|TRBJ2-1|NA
CASKGTSGVNEQFF
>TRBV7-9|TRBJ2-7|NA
CASSLAPSDEQYF
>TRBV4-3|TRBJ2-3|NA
CASSQEGGDTDTQYF
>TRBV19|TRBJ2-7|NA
CASSTSGDPYEQYF
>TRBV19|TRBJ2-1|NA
CASSFGLNGGQFF
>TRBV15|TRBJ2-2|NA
CATSREGNTGELFF
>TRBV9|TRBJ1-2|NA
CASSVATQGGGYTF
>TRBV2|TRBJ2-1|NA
CASSPTSGRSYNEQFF
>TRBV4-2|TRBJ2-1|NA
CASSQDGTSAYNEQFF
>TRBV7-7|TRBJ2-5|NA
CASSLMGQLQETQYF
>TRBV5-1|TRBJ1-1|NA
CASSSMTGNTEAFF
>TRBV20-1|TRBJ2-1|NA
CSATSYNEQFF
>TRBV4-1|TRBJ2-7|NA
CASSQSPGLPSAGGTYEQYF
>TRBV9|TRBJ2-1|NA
CASSVRDSGGAYIEQFF
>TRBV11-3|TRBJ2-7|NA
CASSLAGQGRHEQYF
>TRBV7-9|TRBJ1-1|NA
CASSLVATEAFF
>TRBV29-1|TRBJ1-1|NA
CSVQTGASTITEAFF
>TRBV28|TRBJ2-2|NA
CASSSWSLSTGELFF
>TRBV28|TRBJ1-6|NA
CASSYTSWRESSYNSPLHF
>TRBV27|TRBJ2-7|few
CASSLSASYYEQYF
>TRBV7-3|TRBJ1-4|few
CASSLEDLATNEKLFF
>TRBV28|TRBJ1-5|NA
CASRTDRHSNQPQHF
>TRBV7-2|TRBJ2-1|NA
CASSSVVTGGAGEQFF
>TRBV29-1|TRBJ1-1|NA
CSVEPRGSGTEAFF
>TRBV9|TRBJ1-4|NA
CASSVGGGWNNEKLFF
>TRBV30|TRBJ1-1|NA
CAWSSRDEAFF
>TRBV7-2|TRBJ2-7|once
CASSLAMVRTGAIREQYF
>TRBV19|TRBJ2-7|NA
CASSATGVKDEQYF
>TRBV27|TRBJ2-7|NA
CASGGQGRHEQYF
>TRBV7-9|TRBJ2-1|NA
CASFRDTAYNEQFF
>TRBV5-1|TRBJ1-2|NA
CASSFQDLGVNYGYTF
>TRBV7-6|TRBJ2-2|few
CASSPDYPSNTGELFF
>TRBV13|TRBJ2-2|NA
CASSLSGRDTGELFF
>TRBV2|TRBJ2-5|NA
CASSDNRKETQYF
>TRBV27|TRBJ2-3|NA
CASRAGGLLFTQYF
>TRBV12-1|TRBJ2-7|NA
CASSPGQGLSPVYEQYF
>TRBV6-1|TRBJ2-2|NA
CASSEARGVSTGELFF